This TCR beta chain was recovered during a study of T cell repertoires in cytomegalovirus infection. Study information: CMV infection plus the matching HLA type was flagged by public TCR beta signatures. Study-wide results and caveats: Dominant in the ex vivo response were TCR beta clonotypes restricted by HLA-C and specific for CMV. Summed public TCR beta family frequency identified CMV carriers bearing the relevant HLA.

Germline V lookup: CDR1 MNHEY, CDR2 SMNVEV (reference sequence). With 0 bases removed from V and 12 bases from J, the gap between germline ends came to 12 bases. The CDR3 has 13 amino acids. Worth noting for this clonotype: Its antigen is unidentified.

Via MiXCR, TCRdb re-called the reads, giving one row per CDR3 protein. The table includes more than 500,000 distinct CDR3 sequences, more than 15% detected once. This clonotype was sampled from a human donor in good health (CMV status not recorded). Some clones in this sample may be carry-over from other donors' samples. What was sequenced was CD8+ T cells from PBMCs. The chain recombines TRBV27 with TRBJ2-1; no definite D call. CDR3 DNA: TGTGCCAGCAGTTTATCATCAAGGCTCGGGCAGTTCTTC. It codes for CASSLSSRLGQFF.